The following is a T cell receptor beta chain sequence with its context. This sample was taken from a study of Ad26.COV2.S vaccination and SARS-CoV-2 variants. Assay used: immunoSEQ multiplex PCR; TCRdb lists only in-frame clones, some missing. The sample yields over 100,000 clones, roughly 75% seen once. CDR3 size: 14 residues. Germline-derived CDR1 and CDR2 are SGHRS and YFSETQ. Deletions cut 0 bases from V and 4 bases from J, with 10 bases between. J is TRBJ1-1 and V is TRBV5-1, with D uncertain. Material: peripheral blood, obtained after recovery from COVID-19. The sequence derives from a human donor who had recovered from COVID-19. CDR3 sequence: CASSLGADGTEAFF. The CDR3, as DNA: TGCGCCAGCAGCTTGGGGGCAGACGGCACTGAAGCTTTCTTT.